This TCR beta chain was retrieved from a study of control samples from healthy donors and cancer patients. CDR1 and CDR2 (germline): SGHDT, YYEEEE. The CDR3 length is 14 residues. Trimming shortened V by 2 bases and J by 3 bases, and 12 bases separated the two germline ends. This table comes from immunoSEQ multiplex PCR, and its TCRdb copy is limited to in-frame clones, with some not included. The sample data list fewer than 250,000 clones. This clonotype was sampled from a woman in her 30s in good health. Sequencing was carried out using blood. The chain is built from TRBV5-6 and TRBJ2-7; perhaps D is TRBD1 or TRBD2 (5 bases each). As DNA, the CDR3 is TGTGCCAGCAGCTTACCCGGGGCCAACTACGAGCAGTACTTC. Residues: CASSLPGANYEQYF.